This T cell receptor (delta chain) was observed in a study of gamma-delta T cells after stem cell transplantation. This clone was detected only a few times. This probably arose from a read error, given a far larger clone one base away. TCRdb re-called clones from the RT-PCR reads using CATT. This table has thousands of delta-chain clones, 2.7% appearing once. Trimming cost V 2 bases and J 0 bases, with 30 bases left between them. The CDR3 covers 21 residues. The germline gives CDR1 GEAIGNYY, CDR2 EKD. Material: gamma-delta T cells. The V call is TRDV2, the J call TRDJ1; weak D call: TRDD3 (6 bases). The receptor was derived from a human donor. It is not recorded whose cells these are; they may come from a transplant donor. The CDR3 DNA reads TGTGCCTGTGACAGAGTACTGGGTTCTCCGTCGTTTCCCCCGTACACCGATAAACTCATCTTT. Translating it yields CACDRVLGSPSFPPYTDKLIF.